One and the same sample provided the 31 T cell receptor beta chains below, sequenced in a study of blood T cell repertoires in COVID-19. Measured with immunoSEQ multiplex PCR; TCRdb has only the in-frame clones, and not every one. The repertoire consists of 250,000 to 300,000 clones, with 81% occurring once and the leading ten covering around 2.9%. Sequences were obtained from peripheral blood. The source of these receptors is a woman aged 55-69 years with active or convalescent COVID-19.

The J gene is TRBJ2-1, the V gene TRBV19; tentative D call: TRBD2 (5 bases). Germline CDR1 LNHDA, CDR2 SQIVND (reference sequence). The CDR3 has 12 residues. The V and J ends lost 6 bases and 8 bases respectively, with 11 bases between them. The CDR3: CASSPDWHEQFF. In nucleotides, the CDR3 is TGTGCCAGTAGCCCGGACTGGCATGAGCAGTTCTTC.

V and J are TRBV6-5 and TRBJ1-2, with a possible D match to TRBD1 (6 bases). The length of the CDR3 is 15 residues. V lost 0 bases to trimming and J lost 3 bases, with 11 bases between them. Germline V gene sequence: CDR1 MNHEY, CDR2 SVGAGI. This CDR3 reads CASSYSLGQHYGYTF. In DNA form, the CDR3 reads TGTGCCAGCAGTTACTCTCTCGGACAGCACTATGGCTACACCTTC.

This chain connects TRBV3-1 (or the pseudogene TRBV3-2) to TRBJ1-2; D is unresolved. V was clipped by 2 bases and J by 3 bases, with 10 bases between them. This CDR3 contains 14 residues. Looked up from germline, CDR1 is LGHDT and CDR2 is YNNKEL (reference sequence). CDR3 in DNA: TGTGCCAGCAGCCAAAGCGGCAGCTACTATGGCTACACCTTC. Protein: CASSQSGSYYGYTF.

The J gene is TRBJ1-6, the V gene TRBV6-5; D call uncertain. The V gene lost 0 bases and the J gene lost 8 bases, with 8 bases spanning the gap. In germline, CDR1 is MNHEY, CDR2 SVGAGI. The CDR3 is 14 residues long. DNA for the CDR3: TGTGCCAGCAGTTACTCTTCAGAGGATTCACCCCTCCACTTT. It encodes CASSYSSEDSPLHF.

The CDR3 bases are TGTGCCAGCAAGTGGGAGATCCCCACCGGGGAGCTGTTTTTT. Its translation: CASKWEIPTGELFF. The chain is built from TRBV6-5 and TRBJ2-2; perhaps TRBD2 as D (5 bases). The CDR3 extends over 14 amino acids. Between the trimmed V and J ends, which lost 7 bases and 4 bases, there was a span of 13 bases. Germline values: CDR1 MNHEY, CDR2 SVGAGI.

This chain uses TRBV3-1 (or the pseudogene TRBV3-2) with TRBJ2-1; 10 bases are shared with TRBD2. The V and J ends lost 4 bases and 8 bases, in that order; junction bases with no gene match: 8. Germline V gene data show CDR1 as LGHDT and CDR2 as YNNKEL (reference sequence). The length of the CDR3 is 15 residues. This chain's CDR3 is CASSRTSGDVYEQFF. The CDR3 coding sequence is TGTGCCAGCAGCCGGACTAGCGGCGACGTTTATGAGCAGTTCTTC.

The J gene is TRBJ2-2, the V gene TRBV4-1; weak D call: TRBD2 (5 bases). The CDR3 loop spans 14 amino acids. With 3 bases removed from V and 10 bases from J, the gap between germline ends came to 15 bases. From germline, CDR1 is MGHRA and CDR2 YSYEKL. CDR3 protein: CASSQYRGFEELFF. The CDR3 DNA sequence: TGCGCCAGCAGCCAGTACCGGGGTTTTGAGGAGCTGTTTTTT.

The DNA for the CDR3 is TGTGCCACCAGCAGCCAAATACGACAGGGGCCATGGGACACTGAAGCTTTCTTT. It yields the protein CATSSQIRQGPWDTEAFF. V and J are TRBV15 and TRBJ1-1; 8 nucleotides agree with TRBD1. The V gene end was trimmed by 3 bases and the J gene end by 3 bases; junction bases not matched to a gene: 15. This CDR3 is 18 amino acids long. CDR1 and CDR2 from the germline V gene are LNHNV and YYDKDF (reference sequence).

CDR3 sequence: CASSFQGGTDTQYF. CDR3 DNA sequence: TGTGCCAGCAGCTTTCAAGGCGGGACAGATACGCAGTATTTT. The J gene is TRBJ2-3, the V gene TRBV5-4; maybe TRBD2 (5 bases). V gave up 2 bases and J gave up 3 bases, with 10 bases separating them. The CDR3 is made up of 14 amino acids. The germline gives CDR1 SGHNT, CDR2 YYREEE (reference sequence).

The chain is built from TRBV19 and TRBJ1-1, with D unresolved. The CDR3 has 17 residues. Germline CDR1 and CDR2: LNHDA and SQIVND (reference sequence). V lost 5 bases, J lost 4 bases, and 23 bases lay in between. CDR3 residues: CASSPYALQVSFTEAFF. Written as DNA, the CDR3 is TGTGCCAGTAGTCCATATGCGCTCCAGGTTAGTTTCACTGAAGCTTTCTTT.

The chain links TRBV27 to TRBJ2-3, with 9 bases matching TRBD2. Trimming removed 3 bases from V and 3 bases from J; junction bases left unmatched: 7. This CDR3 has 16 residues. Germline CDR1 is MNHEY and CDR2 is SMNVEV (reference sequence). This CDR3 reads CASSFGGGAGTDTQYF. CDR3 nucleotides: TGTGCCAGCAGTTTCGGCGGGGGGGCCGGGACAGATACGCAGTATTTT.

V is TRBV7-3 and J is TRBJ2-3, with D tentatively TRBD2 (5 bases). This CDR3 region has 14 residues. With 3 bases removed from V and 1 base from J, the gap between germline ends came to 8 bases. Germline V gene sequence: CDR1 SGHTA, CDR2 FQGTGA. The CDR3 sequence is CASSFAGRTDTQYF. The CDR3 nucleotides are TGTGCCAGCAGCTTTGCGGGTCGCACAGATACGCAGTATTTT.

The CDR3 here is CASSLIQGPGNTIYF. For the CDR3, the DNA is TGTGCCAGCAGCTTAATACAGGGACCTGGAAACACCATATATTTT. The genes are TRBV11-2 and TRBJ1-3; D perhaps matches TRBD1 (6 bases). This CDR3 has 15 amino acids. Trimming took 2 bases from V and 2 from J, leaving 10 bases between them. Germline CDR1 is SGHAT and CDR2 is FQNNGV. The variable domain in full, with the rest retrieved from reference TRBV11-2 and TRBJ1-3, is EAGVAQSPRYKIIEKRQSVAFWCNPISGHATLYWYQQILGQGPKLLIQFQNNGVVDDSQLPKDRFSAERLKGVDSTLKIQPAKLEDSAVYLCASSLIQGPGNTIYFGEGSWLTVV.

This chain connects TRBV13 to TRBJ2-7; tentative D call: TRBD2 (7 bases). Per the germline V gene, CDR1 is PRHDT and CDR2 is FYEKMQ (reference sequence). With 5 bases removed from V and 2 bases from J, the gap between germline ends came to 16 bases. This CDR3 spans 15 amino acids. The CDR3 DNA reads as TGTGCCAGCAGCCACGATTCGGGGGGCACCTACGAGCAGTACTTC. Encoded protein: CASSHDSGGTYEQYF.

V and J are TRBV5-1 and TRBJ2-7; 9 nucleotides align to TRBD1. Germline values: CDR1 SGHRS, CDR2 YFSETQ. The CDR3 totals 15 residues. The J segment lost 3 bases and the V segment lost 4 bases, leaving 8 bases of the junction unmatched. The CDR3 DNA reads as TGCGCCAGCAGCCGGGCGGGACAGGGCCGCTACGAGCAGTACTTC. This codes for CASSRAGQGRYEQYF. Full variable domain (outside the CDR3, taken from reference TRBV5-1 and TRBJ2-7): KAGVTQTPRYLIKTRGQQVTLSCSPISGHRSVSWYQQTPGQGLQFLFEYFSETQRNKGNFPGRFSGRQFSNSRSEMNVSTLELGDSALYLCASSRAGQGRYEQYFGPGTRLTVT.

Only a few counts were recorded for this clone. The V call is TRBV4-2, the J call TRBJ2-2; TRBD1 matches 9 bases. The CDR3 runs 18 residues. V was pared by 3 bases and J by 2 bases, with 10 bases of the junction left unmatched. Germline assignment: CDR1 LGHNA and CDR2 YNFKEQ. CDR3 bases: TGTGCCAGCAGCCAGGGGACAGGGAGGAATCGCAACACCGGGGAGCTGTTTTTT. It is translated as CASSQGTGRNRNTGELFF.

The chain combines TRBV5-4 with TRBJ1-1, with D possibly being TRBD1 (6 bases). Trimming took 7 bases from V and 0 from J, leaving 19 bases between them. Germline CDR1 is SGHNT and CDR2 is YYREEE (reference sequence). The CDR3 is 16 amino acids. The DNA of the CDR3 is TGTGCCAGCCGGACAGCTCGGCGGGGGATGAACACTGAAGCTTTCTTT. Amino acid sequence: CASRTARRGMNTEAFF.

V usage is TRBV10-1 and J usage is TRBJ2-7; weak D call: TRBD2 (6 bases). The CDR3 contains 16 residues. Trimming pared 0 bases from V and 1 base from J, leaving 13 bases between. Germline CDR1 and CDR2: WNHNN and SYGVQD (reference sequence). The CDR3 bases are TGCGCCAGCAGTGAGTCGATGTTGGGAGGATCCTACGAGCAGTACTTC. Protein: CASSESMLGGSYEQYF.

This chain links TRBV2 with TRBJ2-1; 10 bases map to TRBD2. Trimming removed 6 bases from V and 11 bases from J; junction bases left unmatched: 13. This CDR3 spans 15 amino acids. The germline V gene has CDR1 SNHLY and CDR2 FYNNEI. The CDR3 sequence is CASSGLAGGPVKQFF. In DNA form, the CDR3 reads TGTGCCAGCAGCGGCTTAGCGGGGGGCCCAGTTAAGCAGTTCTTC. Filled out from reference TRBV2 and TRBJ2-1, the complete variable domain reads EPEVTQTPSHQVTQMGQEVILRCVPISNHLYFYWYRQILGQKVEFLVSFYNNEISEKSEIFDDQFSVERPDGSNFTLKIRSTKLEDSAMYFCASSGLAGGPVKQFFGPGTRLTVL.

The V and J genes are TRBV24-1 and TRBJ1-1; a weak D match, TRBD1 (5 bases). CDR1 is KGHDR and CDR2 is SFDVKD in the germline V gene. The CDR3 sequence is 13 residues long. The germline V and J ends were trimmed by 4 bases and 7 bases, with 12 bases remaining between them. The CDR3 DNA reads as TGTGCCACCAGTGACTCCGGACACAGTGAAGCTTTCTTT. Amino acids: CATSDSGHSEAFF.

This clone was detected many times. The gene calls are TRBV19 and TRBJ2-2; 12 nucleotides match TRBD1. J was trimmed by 6 bases and V by 3 bases; bases with no gene match: 5. Germline CDR1 is LNHDA and CDR2 is SQIVND (reference sequence). The CDR3 consists of 16 residues. The CDR3 reads CASSMGQGAGSGELFF. Written as DNA, the CDR3 is TGTGCCAGTAGTATGGGACAGGGGGCCGGGTCCGGGGAGCTGTTTTTT. Drawing the rest from reference TRBV19 and TRBJ2-2, the complete variable domain is DGGITQSPKYLFRKEGQNVTLSCEQNLNHDAMYWYRQDPGQGLRLIYYSQIVNDFQKGDIAEGYSVSREKKESFPLTVTSAQKNPTAFYLCASSMGQGAGSGELFFGEGSRLTVL.

The rearrangement links TRBV12-5 to TRBJ1-5; 7 bases fit TRBD1. The CDR3 is 17 amino acids. Unmatched junction bases numbered 6, after V lost 1 base and J lost 0 bases. Looked up from germline, CDR1 is LGHNT and CDR2 is FRNRAP. The CDR3 loop is CASGLDRGRNSNQPQHF. The CDR3 coding sequence is TGTGCTAGTGGTTTGGACAGGGGTAGGAATAGCAATCAGCCCCAGCATTTT.

V gene TRBV7-6 combines with J gene TRBJ2-1, with 7 bases fitting TRBD2. Germline V CDR1 and CDR2: SGHVS, FNYEAQ. The CDR3 has 15 amino acids. With 2 bases clipped from V and 3 bases from J, the junction kept 4 bases outside the gene matches. This CDR3 reads CASSLSGGFYNEQFF. In nucleotides, the CDR3 is TGTGCCAGCAGCTTATCCGGGGGGTTCTACAATGAGCAGTTCTTC. Full variable domain (outside the CDR3, taken from reference TRBV7-6 and TRBJ2-1): GAGVSQSPRYKVTKRGQDVALRCDPISGHVSLYWYRQALGQGPEFLTYFNYEAQQDKSGLPNDRFSAERPEGSISTLTIQRTEQRDSAMYRCASSLSGGFYNEQFFGPGTRLTVL.

This clone was seen a handful of times. The rearrangement uses TRBV21-1 and TRBJ2-3; no DNA check was done on the table's D call, TRBD2. TRBV21-1 is shown as a pseudogene. This CDR3 has 12 amino acids. In DNA form, the CDR3 reads TGTGCCAGCTTACCCGGGACTTTAACGCAGTATTTT. This translates into CASLPGTLTQYF.

The chain carries TRBV10-1 and TRBJ2-7; D is perhaps TRBD1 (6 bases). This CDR3 spans 16 amino acids. V lost 3 bases to trimming and J lost 0 bases, with 15 bases between them. CDR1 is WNHNN and CDR2 is SYGVQD in the germline V gene (reference sequence). As DNA, the CDR3 is TGCGCCAGCAGTGACCTCAGGGGATACTACTCCTACGAGCAGTACTTC. It translates to CASSDLRGYYSYEQYF.

This chain joins TRBV4-1 and TRBJ1-4; the match to TRBD1 covers 10 bases. Germline loops: CDR1 MGHRA, CDR2 YSYEKL. This CDR3 is 18 amino acids long. Losses at the gene ends were 1 base for V and 7 bases for J; bases not matched to a gene: 12. This CDR3 reads CASSQARGTGVGREKLFF. CDR3 nucleotide sequence: TGCGCCAGCAGCCAAGCTCGCGGGACAGGGGTAGGACGTGAAAAACTGTTTTTT.

J is TRBJ2-1 and V is TRBV29-1, with unresolved D. CDR1 is SQVTM, CDR2 ANQGSEA, per germline. The ends were cut back, 3 bases at V and 6 bases at J, with 12 bases in the middle. The CDR3 totals 13 residues. Here the CDR3 reads CSVEASLINEQFF. The DNA for the CDR3 is TGCAGCGTTGAGGCCTCCCTGATCAATGAGCAGTTCTTC.

J is TRBJ2-1 and V is TRBV5-1; 14 nucleotides agree with TRBD2. The CDR3 sequence is 17 residues long. V shed 0 bases and J 6 bases; nucleotides not matched to a gene: 5. Per germline, CDR1 SGHRS and CDR2 YFSETQ. CDR3 in amino acids: CASSLVGTSGGPNEQFF. DNA of the CDR3: TGCGCCAGCAGCTTGGTCGGGACTAGCGGGGGTCCCAATGAGCAGTTCTTC. The complete variable domain, with remaining parts taken from reference TRBV5-1 and TRBJ2-1, reads KAGVTQTPRYLIKTRGQQVTLSCSPISGHRSVSWYQQTPGQGLQFLFEYFSETQRNKGNFPGRFSGRQFSNSRSEMNVSTLELGDSALYLCASSLVGTSGGPNEQFFGPGTRLTVL.

The V call is TRBV3-1 (or the pseudogene TRBV3-2), the J call TRBJ1-2, with D unclear. The CDR3 is made up of 12 amino acids. Germline V gene data show CDR1 as LGHDT and CDR2 as YNNKEL (reference sequence). The V and J ends lost 2 bases and 6 bases respectively, with 7 bases between them. The CDR3 is CASSQRQNGYTF. CDR3 DNA: TGTGCCAGCAGCCAAAGACAAAATGGCTACACCTTC.

This chain joins TRBV12-5 and TRBJ2-5, with TRBD2 matching over 8 bases. Trimming cost V 0 bases and J 4 bases; bases outside gene matches: 1. Germline V gene data show CDR1 as LGHNT and CDR2 as FRNRAP. The length of the CDR3 is 14 residues. The CDR3, as DNA: TGTGCTAGTGGTTTGGTACTAGCGGTAGAGACCCAGTACTTC. It is translated as CASGLVLAVETQYF.

V usage is TRBV3-1 (or the pseudogene TRBV3-2) and J usage is TRBJ2-1; TRBD2 is a possible D gene (7 bases). Per germline, CDR1 LGHDT and CDR2 YNNKEL (reference sequence). The CDR3 has 14 residues. V dropped 5 bases and J dropped 9 bases, with 17 bases sitting between them. CDR3 residues: CASSEGRGAGEQFF. CDR3 DNA: TGTGCCAGCAGCGAAGGACGGGGGGCAGGTGAGCAGTTCTTC.